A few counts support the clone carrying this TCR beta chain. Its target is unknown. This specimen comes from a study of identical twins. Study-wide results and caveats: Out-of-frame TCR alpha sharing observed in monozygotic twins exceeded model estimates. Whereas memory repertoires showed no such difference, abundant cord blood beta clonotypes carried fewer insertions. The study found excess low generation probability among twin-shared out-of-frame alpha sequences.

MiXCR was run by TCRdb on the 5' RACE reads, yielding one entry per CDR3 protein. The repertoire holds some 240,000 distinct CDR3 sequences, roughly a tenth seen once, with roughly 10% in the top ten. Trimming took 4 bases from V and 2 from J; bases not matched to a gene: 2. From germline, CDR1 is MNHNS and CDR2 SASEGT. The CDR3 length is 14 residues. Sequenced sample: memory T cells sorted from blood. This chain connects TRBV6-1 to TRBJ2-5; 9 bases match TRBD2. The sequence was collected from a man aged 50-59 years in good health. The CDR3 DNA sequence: TGTGCCAGCAGTGTCCTAGCGGGGCAAGAGACCCAGTACTTC. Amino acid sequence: CASSVLAGQETQYF.